These T cell receptor beta chains were read from a single sample in a study of Graves' ophthalmopathy and Graves' hyperthyroidism. Each CDR3 protein gets one entry after TCRdb re-called the multiplex PCR reads with MiXCR. The sample gives about 620,000 distinct CDR3 sequences, about a fifth of which show up once; 7.1% is in the top ten. The source material was peripheral blood. The receptors shown here come from a woman younger than 30 with stable Graves' hyperthyroidism. Some clones in this sample may be carry-over from other donors' samples. Both conserved end residues are part of each CDR3. Fields, in order: D gene, J gene, V gene, clone size, CDR3 protein, CDR3 DNA. The D gene is left open where the match is weak. Expanded clones get a size class; other rows say once, few or many, or leave the size out.

D: NA; J: TRBJ1-2; V: TRBV27; size: NA; CDR3: CASSLSDNGYTF; DNA: TGTGCCAGCAGTTTATCCGACAACGGCTACACCTTC
D: NA; J: TRBJ2-7; V: TRBV7-9; size: many; CDR3: CASSSGRFGSYEQYF; DNA: TGTGCCAGCAGCTCGGGACGGTTCGGATCCTACGAGCAGTACTTC
D: NA; J: TRBJ2-5; V: TRBV15; size: NA; CDR3: CATSGGIQETQYF; DNA: TGTGCCACCAGCGGGGGGATCCAAGAGACCCAGTACTTC
D: NA; J: TRBJ1-5; V: TRBV19; size: many; CDR3: CASSIRGEGSNQPQHF; DNA: TGTGCCAGTAGTATCCGCGGGGAAGGGAGCAATCAGCCCCAGCATTTT
D: NA; J: TRBJ2-5; V: TRBV30; size: NA; CDR3: CAWRPSGTTRETQYF; DNA: TGTGCCTGGAGGCCTTCCGGGACCACAAGGGAGACCCAGTACTTC
D: NA; J: TRBJ1-1; V: TRBV7-2; size: many; CDR3: CASSLGSLEAFF; DNA: TGTGCCAGCAGCTTGGGCAGCCTTGAAGCTTTCTTT
D: NA; J: TRBJ2-7; V: TRBV4-1; size: NA; CDR3: CASSHGKGKFEQYF; DNA: TGCGCCAGCAGCCACGGGAAAGGTAAATTCGAGCAGTACTTC
D: NA; J: TRBJ2-7; V: TRBV12-3/TRBV12-4; size: many; CDR3: CASRVAHEQYF; DNA: TGTGCCAGCAGGGTGGCGCACGAGCAGTACTTC
D: TRBD1; J: TRBJ2-2; V: TRBV6-5; size: once; CDR3: CASSSLTGLNTGELFF; DNA: TGTGCCAGCAGTTCCTTGACAGGGCTGAACACCGGGGAGCTGTTTTTT
D: NA; J: TRBJ2-3; V: TRBV6-4; size: few; CDR3: CASSRTPSTDTQYF; DNA: TGTGCCAGCAGTAGGACCCCTAGCACAGATACGCAGTATTTT
D: NA; J: TRBJ1-1; V: TRBV29-1; size: many; CDR3: CSVAAGGSQRGFF; DNA: TGCAGCGTTGCAGCGGGAGGGAGTCAAAGAGGTTTCTTT
D: NA; J: TRBJ1-1; V: TRBV6-2/TRBV6-3; size: many; CDR3: CASSYSIPDRRFTEAFF; DNA: TGTGCCAGCAGTTACTCGATCCCGGACAGAAGGTTTACTGAAGCTTTCTTT
D: NA; J: TRBJ1-2; V: TRBV4-2; size: many; CDR3: CASSQVVGGFYGYTF; DNA: TGTGCCAGCAGCCAAGTCGTGGGGGGCTTCTATGGCTACACCTTC
D: NA; J: TRBJ2-7; V: TRBV6-5; size: few; CDR3: CASSYSTNGPAYEQYF; DNA: TGTGCCAGCAGTTACTCGACTAATGGGCCGGCCTACGAGCAGTACTTC
D: NA; J: TRBJ2-2; V: TRBV6-5; size: NA; CDR3: CASSYSQQGNGELFF; DNA: TGTGCCAGCAGTTACTCCCAACAGGGAAACGGGGAGCTGTTTTTT
D: NA; J: TRBJ1-1; V: TRBV20-1; size: many; CDR3: CSASGTPAEAFF; DNA: TGCAGTGCTTCCGGGACACCCGCTGAAGCTTTCTTT
D: NA; J: TRBJ2-7; V: TRBV6-2/TRBV6-3; size: NA; CDR3: CASSYIEGRTSGEQYF; DNA: TGTGCCAGCAGCTATATCGAGGGACGGACCTCTGGCGAGCAGTACTTC
D: NA; J: TRBJ1-2; V: TRBV28; size: NA; CDR3: CASRPGRDYGYTF; DNA: TGTGCCAGCAGACCCGGGCGGGACTATGGCTACACCTTC
D: TRBD1; J: TRBJ1-1; V: TRBV20-1; size: few; CDR3: CSARREWTGGLVNTEAFF; DNA: TGCAGTGCCAGGCGGGAGTGGACAGGGGGCCTAGTGAACACTGAAGCTTTCTTT
D: NA; J: TRBJ2-7; V: TRBV20-1; size: many; CDR3: CSATRTFSYEQYF; DNA: TGCAGTGCAACCAGGACATTCTCCTACGAGCAGTACTTC
D: NA; J: TRBJ1-5; V: TRBV19; size: many; CDR3: CASSIVWRMSNQPQHF; DNA: TGTGCCAGTAGTATCGTTTGGAGAATGAGCAATCAGCCCCAGCATTTT
D: TRBD1; J: TRBJ2-7; V: TRBV10-2; size: many; CDR3: CASIFTGQASYEQYF; DNA: TGCGCCAGCATCTTTACGGGACAGGCCTCCTACGAGCAGTACTTC
D: TRBD1; J: TRBJ1-5; V: TRBV11-3; size: few; CDR3: CASRLLDRVDQPQHF; DNA: TGTGCCAGCCGATTACTGGACAGGGTTGATCAGCCCCAGCATTTT
D: TRBD2; J: TRBJ2-5; V: TRBV5-1; size: many; CDR3: CASSLGHGGANEETQYF; DNA: TGCGCCAGCAGCCTCGGACACGGGGGGGCAAATGAAGAGACCCAGTACTTC
D: NA; J: TRBJ2-2; V: TRBV12-3/TRBV12-4; size: few; CDR3: CASITARELFF; DNA: TGTGCCAGCATCACTGCGAGGGAGCTGTTTTTT
D: NA; J: TRBJ1-1; V: TRBV28; size: NA; CDR3: CASSLRERAFF; DNA: TGTGCCAGCAGTTTAAGGGAAAGGGCTTTCTTT
D: NA; J: TRBJ2-7; V: TRBV20-1; size: many; CDR3: CSARDRQYEQYF; DNA: TGCAGTGCTAGAGATCGTCAATACGAGCAGTACTTC
D: NA; J: TRBJ1-5; V: TRBV6-2/TRBV6-3; size: NA; CDR3: CASSLVDGAWPQHF; DNA: TGTGCCAGCAGTCTTGTAGATGGGGCCTGGCCCCAGCATTTT
D: TRBD1; J: TRBJ1-5; V: TRBV4-1; size: few; CDR3: CASSHGTGGDPQHF; DNA: TGCGCCAGCAGCCATGGCACAGGGGGCGATCCCCAGCATTTT
D: NA; J: TRBJ1-2; V: TRBV4-1; size: many; CDR3: CASSQVTGNYYGYTF; DNA: TGCGCCAGCAGCCAAGTAACAGGGAACTACTATGGCTACACCTTC
D: NA; J: TRBJ2-7; V: TRBV20-1; size: many; CDR3: CSASPDSYEQYF; DNA: TGCAGTGCTAGTCCGGACAGCTACGAGCAGTACTTC
D: NA; J: TRBJ1-1; V: TRBV30; size: few; CDR3: CAWSPGVIGAFF; DNA: TGTGCCTGGAGTCCCGGAGTGATTGGAGCTTTCTTT
D: NA; J: TRBJ2-2; V: TRBV15; size: many; CDR3: CATSRDRRSGELFF; DNA: TGTGCCACCAGCAGAGATAGGCGGTCCGGGGAGCTGTTTTTT
D: TRBD1; J: TRBJ2-5; V: TRBV5-1; size: many; CDR3: CASSLDGTAEETQYF; DNA: TGCGCCAGCAGCTTGGACGGGACAGCTGAAGAGACCCAGTACTTC
D: NA; J: TRBJ2-2; V: TRBV15; size: many; CDR3: CATSRPGQNTGELFF; DNA: TGTGCCACCAGCAGACCGGGACAGAACACCGGGGAGCTGTTTTTT
D: NA; J: TRBJ2-2; V: TRBV11-1; size: many; CDR3: CASSLFSGTGELFF; DNA: TGTGCCAGCAGCTTGTTCTCCGGGACCGGGGAGCTGTTTTTT
D: NA; J: TRBJ1-5; V: TRBV6-1; size: many; CDR3: CVSQTDSNQPQHF; DNA: TGTGTCTCACAGACGGATAGCAATCAGCCCCAGCATTTT